This is a list of T cell receptor beta chains from one sample in a study of T cell changes during pregnancy in multiple sclerosis. TCRdb keeps only in-frame clones here, not all; method: immunoSEQ multiplex PCR. The table records about 28,000 clones, roughly 89% of them present only once. Sample: CD4+ T cells from peripheral blood mononuclear cells, taken in the second trimester of pregnancy. The source of these receptors is a female donor with multiple sclerosis, enrolled in a pregnancy study. Each CDR3 is given with its conserved first and last residue. D genes are given only for firm matches. Clone sizes are given selectively: once, few, many, or a class where the clone is expanded.

TRBV5-4,TRBJ1-4,-,-,TGTGCCAGCAGCTTGGGGACTGGAGCTGAAAAACTGTTTTTT,CASSLGTGAEKLFF
TRBV5-1,TRBJ1-2,-,-,TGCGCCAGCAGCTACGGGGAGGGGCTCGGCTATGGCTACACCTTC,CASSYGEGLGYGYTF
TRBV5-1,TRBJ2-1,-,-,TGCGCCAGCAGCGGGGGGGCTGATTTTGTCAATGAGCAGTTCTTC,CASSGGADFVNEQFF
TRBV28,TRBJ1-6,few,-,TGTGCCATAGCAACAGGGAACAATTCACCCCTCCACTTT,CAIATGNNSPLHF
TRBV7-2,TRBJ1-2,-,-,TGTGCCAGCAGGTTAAAACACGGACAGCTTAACTATGGCTACACCTTC,CASRLKHGQLNYGYTF
TRBV19,TRBJ2-1,-,TRBD2,TGTGCCAGTAGTATAGGAGCGGGGGGAACCTACAATGAGCAGTTCTTC,CASSIGAGGTYNEQFF
TRBV27,TRBJ1-1,-,-,TGTGCCAGCAGTCTCCACCCCACAGCTAACACTGAAGCTTTCTTT,CASSLHPTANTEAFF
TRBV9,TRBJ2-1,-,-,TGTGCCAGCAGCGTATTGGGCTCCTCCCAATCCCACAATGAGCAGTTCTTC,CASSVLGSSQSHNEQFF
TRBV7-9,TRBJ1-4,-,-,TGTGCCAGCAGCCCCAGGGGAGGGAGTGAAAAACTGTTTTTC,CASSPRGGSEKLFF
TRBV10-3,TRBJ1-6,-,-,TGTGCCATCAGTGAACAGGGCAGGTCTCCACCCCTCCACTTT,CAISEQGRSPPLHF
TRBV5-4,TRBJ1-2,-,TRBD1,TGTGCCAGCAGCCGAGGACAGGTCTATGGCTACACCTTC,CASSRGQVYGYTF
TRBV18,TRBJ1-1,-,-,TGTGCCAGCTCACCGACGGACAGTAACACTGAAGCTTTCTTT,CASSPTDSNTEAFF
TRBV6-5,TRBJ1-4,-,TRBD1,TGTGCCAGCAGCAGGGGGCAGGATGAAAAACTGTTTTTT,CASSRGQDEKLFF
TRBV7-8,TRBJ1-1,-,TRBD1,TGTGCCAGCAGCCGCTACAGGGGGGACGACACTGAAGCTTTCTTT,CASSRYRGDDTEAFF
TRBV11-2,TRBJ2-3,-,TRBD2,TGTGCCAGCAGCTCGCCTAGCGGGGGGGCCACAGATACGCAGTATTTT,CASSSPSGGATDTQYF
TRBV11-2,TRBJ1-2,-,TRBD1,TGTGCCAGCAGCTTAAAACAGGGGGCCGGAGGCTACACCTTC,CASSLKQGAGGYTF
TRBV5-5,TRBJ2-7,-,TRBD1,TGTGCCAGCAGCTTGGATCGAGGGACAGCTGAACCCTACGAGCAGTACTTC,CASSLDRGTAEPYEQYF
TRBV27,TRBJ2-1,-,TRBD2,TGTGCCAGCAGTGGGAGGGACTGGGGCCGCAATGAGCAGTTCTTC,CASSGRDWGRNEQFF
TRBV29-1,TRBJ1-4,-,-,TGCAGCGTCGTACAGGGCCATAATGAAAAACTGTTTTTT,CSVVQGHNEKLFF
TRBV9,TRBJ2-7,-,TRBD1,TGTGCCAGCAGCGTAGAGCCTCAGGGGGATGCCTACGAGCAGTACTTC,CASSVEPQGDAYEQYF
TRBV18,TRBJ1-4,-,-,TGTGCCAGCTCACCACGGGCAGGGCCCGAAAAACTGTTTTTT,CASSPRAGPEKLFF
TRBV4-3,TRBJ2-7,-,-,TGCGCCAGCAGCCGGGGGGGGGCAGGGGGCGAGTACGAGCAGTACTTC,CASSRGGAGGEYEQYF
TRBV7-2,TRBJ1-6,once,-,TGTGCCAGCACTCCCCGAGACTCCTATAATTCACCCCTCCACTTT,CASTPRDSYNSPLHF
TRBV2,TRBJ2-1,-,TRBD2,TGTGCCAGCAGTAGCGGGGGGGCAGGGTATGAGCAGTTCTTC,CASSSGGAGYEQFF
TRBV6-1,TRBJ2-7,once,-,TGTGCCAGCAGTGAAAGAGGGGGGGCTTTCTACGAGCAGTACTTC,CASSERGGAFYEQYF
TRBV6-6,TRBJ2-7,-,TRBD1,TGTGCCAGCAGTCGACAGGGACACGCCTCATTC,CASSRQGHASF
TRBV5-1,TRBJ1-4,-,-,TGCGCCAGCAGCTTGGAGGGGTCCTCTGACGGTACCGAAAAACTGTTTTTT,CASSLEGSSDGTEKLFF
TRBV5-1,TRBJ2-1,-,TRBD2,TGCGCCAGCAGCTTTGAACTAGCGGGCGTCAATGAGCAGTTCTTC,CASSFELAGVNEQFF
TRBV9,TRBJ2-7,-,-,TGTGCCAGCAGCGTAGCTCACACGGGCTACGAGCAGTACTTC,CASSVAHTGYEQYF
TRBV30,TRBJ2-1,-,TRBD2,TGTGCCTGGAACGATCCGGGAGGCAATGAGCAGTTCTTC,CAWNDPGGNEQFF
TRBV5-6,TRBJ2-1,-,-,TGTGCCAGCAGCTTGGCCTCCCATGAGCAGTTCTTC,CASSLASHEQFF
TRBV6-1,TRBJ1-5,-,-,TGTGCCAGCAGTTGGTCGGGGGGCCAGCCCCAGCATTTT,CASSWSGGQPQHF
TRBV4-1,TRBJ2-7,once,TRBD1,TGCGCCAGCAGCCAACCCCGGGACAGGGCCTACGAGCAGTACTTC,CASSQPRDRAYEQYF
TRBV11-3,TRBJ2-1,-,TRBD1,TGTGCCAGCAGCTCCCGGGACAGGGATGAGCAGTTCTTC,CASSSRDRDEQFF
TRBV6-4,TRBJ2-6,-,-,TGTGCCAGCAGCAGGGAGGCTGGGGCCAACGTCCTGACTTTC,CASSREAGANVLTF
TRBV4-1,TRBJ2-1,few,TRBD1,TGCGCCAGCAGCCCCACGGGACAGCTTAGGGCTGAGCAGTTCTTC,CASSPTGQLRAEQFF
TRBV5-1,TRBJ2-3,-,-,TGCGCCAGCAGCTTGACAGATCCCACAGATACGCAGTATTTT,CASSLTDPTDTQYF